This T cell receptor (beta chain) is drawn from a study of shared clonotypes between healthy human individuals. Memory CD4+ cells were the fraction left after CD45RA+ naive selection. Sequencing used immunoSEQ multiplex PCR; TCRdb keeps in-frame clones, though not all of them. The table records approximately 2,000,000 clones, 85% to 95% of them present only once. The germline CDR1 and CDR2 sequences are LGHNA and YNFKEQ. The CDR3 is made up of 15 amino acids. Trimming removed 5 bases at V and 2 bases at J, with 15 bases between. The TCR originated in a man aged 18 to 35 in good health. Some clones in this sample may be carry-over from other donors' samples. The chain carries TRBV4-2 and TRBJ1-1, with unresolved D. Sequencing used naive CD4+ T cells from PBMCs. Subset indicated: CD45RA+ positively selected. The CDR3 nucleotides are TGTGCCAGCAGCTTGTGGGCGGGCCCTAACACTGAAGCTTTCTTT. Protein sequence: CASSLWAGPNTEAFF.